The rows below give T cell receptor beta chains drawn from one sample of a study of Ad26.COV2.S vaccination and SARS-CoV-2 variants. Some clones are missing from TCRdb's copy, which holds only in-frame ones; the method was immunoSEQ multiplex PCR. Of about 680,000 clones listed, 70% to 90% are singletons. The source was peripheral blood, collected in a trial of Ad26.COV2.S vaccine versus placebo. The receptors here all came from a person between 18 and 65 years old who received the Ad26.COV2.S COVID-19 vaccine or a placebo. The CDR3 runs from the conserved cysteine through the conserved F or W. Fields, in order: D gene, clone size, J gene, CDR3 length, V gene, CDR3 DNA, CDR3 protein. A D gene is named only where the DNA matches it firmly. The size field is filled for only some rows; it gives once, few, many or a size class.

d_call: -; clone_size: -; j_call: TRBJ2-5; cdr3_length: 14; v_call: TRBV6-2/TRBV6-3; cdr3_nt: TGTGCCAGCAGTTACAGAGTCCCCGAGGAGACCCAGTACTTC; cdr3_aa: CASSYRVPEETQYF
d_call: -; clone_size: -; j_call: TRBJ2-1; cdr3_length: 15; v_call: TRBV5-8; cdr3_nt: TGTGCCAGCAGCTTGCCCGGGTTTACCTACAATGAGCAGTTCTTC; cdr3_aa: CASSLPGFTYNEQFF
d_call: -; clone_size: -; j_call: TRBJ2-7; cdr3_length: 14; v_call: TRBV19; cdr3_nt: TGTGCCAGTAGTATAAGTGACTTCGCCTACGAGCAGTACTTC; cdr3_aa: CASSISDFAYEQYF
d_call: -; clone_size: -; j_call: TRBJ2-1; cdr3_length: 15; v_call: TRBV6-2/TRBV6-3; cdr3_nt: TGTGCCAGCAGTTACTCAAGAATGGTCTACAATGAGCAGTTCTTC; cdr3_aa: CASSYSRMVYNEQFF
d_call: -; clone_size: -; j_call: TRBJ2-1; cdr3_length: 18; v_call: TRBV7-2; cdr3_nt: TGTGCCAGCAGCTTCCCGGGGAAGGGCCGGAGCTCCTACAATGAGCAGTTCTTC; cdr3_aa: CASSFPGKGRSSYNEQFF
d_call: -; clone_size: -; j_call: TRBJ1-1; cdr3_length: 14; v_call: TRBV6-2/TRBV6-3; cdr3_nt: TGTGCCAGCAGCTTCAGGGAGGCGGACACTGAAGCTTTCTTT; cdr3_aa: CASSFREADTEAFF
d_call: TRBD2; clone_size: -; j_call: TRBJ2-3; cdr3_length: 15; v_call: TRBV7-2; cdr3_nt: TGTGCCAGCAGCTTAGCGCTGGGTAGCGGGGGGGCAAAATATTTT; cdr3_aa: CASSLALGSGGAKYF
d_call: -; clone_size: -; j_call: TRBJ2-6; cdr3_length: 14; v_call: TRBV11-2; cdr3_nt: TGTGCCAGCAGCTTAGGGGTTGGGGCCAACGTCCTGACTTTC; cdr3_aa: CASSLGVGANVLTF
d_call: TRBD1; clone_size: once; j_call: TRBJ2-1; cdr3_length: 13; v_call: TRBV29-1; cdr3_nt: TGCAGCGTTGAGGGGACAGGGGGCAATGAGCAGTTCTTC; cdr3_aa: CSVEGTGGNEQFF
d_call: -; clone_size: -; j_call: TRBJ1-3; cdr3_length: 16; v_call: TRBV9; cdr3_nt: TGTGCCAGCAGCGTAGACCCAGGAGGCTCTGGAAACACCATATATTTT; cdr3_aa: CASSVDPGGSGNTIYF
d_call: -; clone_size: -; j_call: TRBJ1-1; cdr3_length: 14; v_call: TRBV15; cdr3_nt: TGTGCCACCAGCAGAAGGACAGTGAACACTGAAGCTTTCTTT; cdr3_aa: CATSRRTVNTEAFF
d_call: TRBD1; clone_size: -; j_call: TRBJ2-7; cdr3_length: 14; v_call: TRBV15; cdr3_nt: TGTGCCACCAGCAGAAGCGGACAGGACTACGAGCAGTACTTC; cdr3_aa: CATSRSGQDYEQYF
d_call: -; clone_size: -; j_call: TRBJ1-5; cdr3_length: 17; v_call: TRBV18; cdr3_nt: TGTGCCAGCTCACCGCGGCAGACAGCGGATAGCAATCAGCCCCAGCATTTT; cdr3_aa: CASSPRQTADSNQPQHF
d_call: -; clone_size: -; j_call: TRBJ1-5; cdr3_length: 15; v_call: TRBV7-9; cdr3_nt: TGTGCCAGCAGCTTAGGGGCGGGTAGTGATCAGCCCCAGCATTTT; cdr3_aa: CASSLGAGSDQPQHF
d_call: -; clone_size: -; j_call: TRBJ2-7; cdr3_length: 15; v_call: TRBV4-2; cdr3_nt: TGTGCCAGCAGCCAGGCCGGGACTTATGGCGACGAGCAGTACTTC; cdr3_aa: CASSQAGTYGDEQYF
d_call: TRBD2; clone_size: -; j_call: TRBJ2-1; cdr3_length: 16; v_call: TRBV6-5; cdr3_nt: TGTGCCAGCAGTTCCCCCACAGCGGGGGGGACTAATGAGCAGTTCTTC; cdr3_aa: CASSSPTAGGTNEQFF
d_call: -; clone_size: -; j_call: TRBJ1-4; cdr3_length: 13; v_call: TRBV19; cdr3_nt: TGTGCCAGTAGTGTGGGGCCCGGGGAAAAACTGTTTTTT; cdr3_aa: CASSVGPGEKLFF
d_call: TRBD1; clone_size: few; j_call: TRBJ1-5; cdr3_length: 16; v_call: TRBV19; cdr3_nt: TGTGCCAGTTCCGGGACAGGGGTTCCTAGCAATCAGCCCCAGCATTTT; cdr3_aa: CASSGTGVPSNQPQHF